Described below is a single T cell receptor (beta chain) sequence and its context. V shed 5 bases and J 2 bases; nucleotides not matched to a gene: 2. Germline V gene sequence: CDR1 LNHDA, CDR2 SQIVND (reference sequence). The CDR3 runs 14 residues. Repertoires were generated with immunoSEQ multiplex PCR, while TCRdb's copy carries only in-frame clones and drops some. The sample carries 150,000 or so clones, around 84% recorded once. These data come from a study of cytomegalovirus exposure and HLA in healthy donors. This TCR derives from a human donor in good health. The sequenced sample was PBMCs. The chain uses TRBV19 and TRBJ1-3; 8 bases align to TRBD1. The CDR3: CASSLDRAGNTIYF. Written as DNA, the CDR3 is TGTGCCAGTAGTTTGGACAGGGCTGGAAACACCATATATTTT.